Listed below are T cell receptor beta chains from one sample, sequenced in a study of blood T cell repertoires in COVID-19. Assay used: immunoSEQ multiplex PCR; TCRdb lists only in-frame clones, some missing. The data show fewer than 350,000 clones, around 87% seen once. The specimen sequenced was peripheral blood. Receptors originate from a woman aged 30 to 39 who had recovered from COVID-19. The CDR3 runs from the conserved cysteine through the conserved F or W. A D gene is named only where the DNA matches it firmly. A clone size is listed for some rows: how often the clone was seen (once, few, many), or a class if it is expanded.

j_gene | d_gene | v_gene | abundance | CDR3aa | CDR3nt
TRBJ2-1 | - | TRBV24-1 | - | CATSTGWEQFF | TGTGCCACCTCAACGGGTTGGGAGCAGTTCTTC
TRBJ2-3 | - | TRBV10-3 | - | CAIKAGASDTQYF | TGTGCCATCAAAGCAGGTGCGTCAGATACGCAGTATTTT
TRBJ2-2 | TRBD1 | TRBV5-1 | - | CASSLDRGPPNTGELFF | TGCGCCAGCAGCTTGGACAGGGGGCCCCCGAACACCGGGGAGCTGTTTTTT
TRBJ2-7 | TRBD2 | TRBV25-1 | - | CASSVKAGGYEQYF | TGTGCCAGCAGTGTTAAAGCGGGAGGCTACGAGCAGTACTTC
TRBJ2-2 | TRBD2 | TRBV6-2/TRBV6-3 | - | CASSPGLAGPNTGELFF | TGTGCCAGCAGCCCTGGACTAGCGGGTCCGAACACCGGGGAGCTGTTTTTT
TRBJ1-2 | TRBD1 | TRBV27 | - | CASRPGGLDYGYTF | TGTGCCAGCAGACCAGGGGGCCTGGACTATGGCTACACCTTC
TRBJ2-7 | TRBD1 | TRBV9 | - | CASSAGTDSYEQYF | TGTGCCAGCAGCGCCGGGACAGACTCCTACGAGCAGTACTTC
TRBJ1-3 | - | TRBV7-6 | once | CASSLAFKKGDSGNTIYF | TGTGCCAGCAGCTTAGCTTTTAAAAAAGGGGACTCTGGAAACACCATATATTTT
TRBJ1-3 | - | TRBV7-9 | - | CASSETGNTIYF | TGTGCCAGCAGCGAGACAGGAAACACCATATATTTT
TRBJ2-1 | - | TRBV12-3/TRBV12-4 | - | CASSPLAAAEQFF | TGTGCCAGCAGTCCTCTAGCCGCGGCTGAGCAGTTCTTC
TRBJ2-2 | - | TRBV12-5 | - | CASGLVRGGAGTGELFF | TGTGCTAGTGGTTTGGTACGAGGAGGGGCCGGAACCGGGGAGCTGTTTTTT
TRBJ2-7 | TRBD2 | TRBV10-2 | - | CASSTSGRGSEQYF | TGCGCCAGCAGCACTAGCGGGAGGGGCAGCGAGCAGTACTTC
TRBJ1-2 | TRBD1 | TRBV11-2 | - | CASSSQGQGGGYTF | TGTGCCAGCAGCTCCCAGGGACAGGGTGGGGGCTACACCTTC
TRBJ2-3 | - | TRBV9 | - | CASSVDGRVDTQYF | TGTGCCAGCAGCGTAGATGGCAGGGTTGATACGCAGTATTTT
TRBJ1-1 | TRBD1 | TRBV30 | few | CAWDRDMTEAFF | TGTGCCTGGGACAGGGACATGACTGAAGCTTTCTTT
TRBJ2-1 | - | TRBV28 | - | CASSLSDSSYNEQFF | TGTGCCAGCAGTTTATCGGACAGCTCCTACAATGAGCAGTTCTTC
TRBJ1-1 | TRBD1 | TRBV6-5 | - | CASSRQGGTEAFF | TGTGCCAGCAGTCGACAGGGAGGCACTGAAGCTTTCTTT
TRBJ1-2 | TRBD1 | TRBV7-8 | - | CASSSRTGDGYTF | TGTGCCAGCAGCTCGCGGACAGGGGATGGCTACACCTTC
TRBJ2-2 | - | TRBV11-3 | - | CASSPGTRRDTGELFF | TGTGCCAGCAGCCCGGGGACTCGAAGGGACACCGGGGAGCTGTTTTTT
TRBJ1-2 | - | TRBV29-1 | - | CSVDLDNRGGYTF | TGCAGCGTTGATCTGGACAACCGAGGCGGCTACACCTTC
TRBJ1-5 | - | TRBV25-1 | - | CASRDILDRSNQPQHF | TGTGCCAGCAGGGACATATTGGATAGGAGCAATCAGCCCCAGCATTTT
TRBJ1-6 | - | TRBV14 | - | CASSQETGRNSPLHF | TGTGCCAGCAGCCAAGAAACAGGTCGGAATTCACCCCTCCACTTT
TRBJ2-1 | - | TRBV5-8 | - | CASSFYRDNNEQFF | TGTGCCAGCAGCTTTTACAGGGACAACAATGAGCAGTTCTTC
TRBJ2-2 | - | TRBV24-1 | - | CATPDSPNTGELFF | TGTGCCACCCCCGACTCGCCGAACACCGGGGAGCTGTTTTTT
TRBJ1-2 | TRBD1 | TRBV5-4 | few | CASSAGQGDYGYTF | TGTGCCAGCAGCGCAGGACAGGGGGACTATGGCTACACCTTC
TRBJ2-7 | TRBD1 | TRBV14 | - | CASSQRLTGVQGIYEQYF | TGTGCCAGCAGCCAGAGACTCACAGGAGTACAGGGGATTTACGAGCAGTACTTC
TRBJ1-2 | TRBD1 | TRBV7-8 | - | CASSPTGNYGYTF | TGTGCCAGCAGCCCGACAGGGAACTATGGCTACACCTTC
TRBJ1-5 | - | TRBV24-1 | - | CATSDTTGYNQPQHF | TGTGCCACCAGTGATACGACAGGCTACAATCAGCCCCAGCATTTT
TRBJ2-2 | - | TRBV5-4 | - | CASSFRGTGELFF | TGTGCCAGCAGCTTCCGGGGGACCGGGGAGCTGTTTTTT
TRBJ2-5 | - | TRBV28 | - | CASSPQLDQETQYF | TGTGCCAGCAGTCCCCAACTAGACCAAGAGACCCAGTACTTC
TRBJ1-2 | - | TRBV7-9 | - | CASSLSRGGYTF | TGTGCCAGCAGCTTAAGCAGGGGAGGCTACACCTTC
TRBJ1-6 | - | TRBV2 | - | CASGSSRGHLNNSPLHF | TGTGCCAGCGGATCCTCCCGGGGACACCTGAATAATTCACCCCTCCACTTT
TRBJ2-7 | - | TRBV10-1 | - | CASSGRLPAYEQYF | TGCGCCAGCAGTGGTCGTCTCCCAGCCTACGAGCAGTACTTC
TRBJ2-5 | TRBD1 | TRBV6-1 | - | CASSESWTGGETQYF | TGTGCCAGCAGTGAATCATGGACAGGGGGAGAGACCCAGTACTTC
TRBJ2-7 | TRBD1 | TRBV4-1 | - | CASSQDQVGQGNEQYF | TGCGCCAGCAGCCAAGATCAAGTGGGACAGGGGAACGAGCAGTACTTC
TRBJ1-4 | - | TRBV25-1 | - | CASSVKTATNEKLFF | TGTGCCAGCAGTGTCAAGACAGCAACTAATGAAAAACTGTTTTTT
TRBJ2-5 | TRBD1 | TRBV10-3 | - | CAISRTGEETQYF | TGTGCCATCAGTCGGACAGGGGAAGAGACCCAGTACTTC
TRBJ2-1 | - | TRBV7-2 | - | CASSFPASDQSNNEQFF | TGTGCCAGCAGCTTCCCGGCTAGCGACCAGTCGAACAATGAGCAGTTCTTC
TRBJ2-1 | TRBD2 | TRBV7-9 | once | CASSPWGGAGGSNEQFF | TGTGCCAGCAGCCCCTGGGGTGGAGCGGGGGGGAGTAATGAGCAGTTCTTC
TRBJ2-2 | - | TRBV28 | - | CASSGGITGELFF | TGTGCCAGCAGTGGAGGGATCACCGGGGAGCTGTTTTTT
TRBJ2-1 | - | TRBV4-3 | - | CASSQDWRPAQEAEQFF | TGCGCCAGCAGCCAAGATTGGAGGCCGGCCCAGGAGGCTGAGCAGTTCTTC
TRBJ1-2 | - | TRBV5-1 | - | CASSSDTGDYGYTF | TGCGCCAGCAGCTCGGATACGGGGGACTATGGCTACACCTTC
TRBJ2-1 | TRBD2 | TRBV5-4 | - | CASSLLAGGLVNEQFF | TGTGCCAGCAGCTTATTAGCGGGAGGGCTAGTCAATGAGCAGTTCTTC
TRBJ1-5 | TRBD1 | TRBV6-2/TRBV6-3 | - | CASSYEGASNQPQHF | TGTGCCAGCAGTTACGAGGGGGCAAGCAATCAGCCCCAGCATTTT
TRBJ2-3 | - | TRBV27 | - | CASSWGRDTDTQYF | TGTGCCAGCAGTTGGGGTCGGGACACAGATACGCAGTATTTT
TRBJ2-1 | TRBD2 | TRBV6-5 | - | CALGSGRADEQFF | TGTGCCCTCGGGAGCGGGAGGGCGGATGAGCAGTTCTTC
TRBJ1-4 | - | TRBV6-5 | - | CASRLSEKLFF | TGTGCCAGCAGACTTAGTGAAAAACTGTTTTTT
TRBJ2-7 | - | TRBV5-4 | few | CASSLSVGSYEQYF | TGTGCCAGCAGCTTGTCTGTCGGCTCCTACGAGCAGTACTTC
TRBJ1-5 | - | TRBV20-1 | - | CSASLVGRTNQPQHF | TGCAGTGCTAGTCTTGTGGGCAGGACTAATCAGCCCCAGCATTTT
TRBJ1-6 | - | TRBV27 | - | CASSLKLTPSSYNSPLHF | TGTGCCAGCAGTTTGAAGTTGACTCCTAGCTCCTATAATTCACCCCTCCACTTT
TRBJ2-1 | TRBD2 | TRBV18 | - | CASSPLAGYDNEQFF | TGTGCCAGCTCACCCCTAGCGGGGTACGACAATGAGCAGTTCTTC
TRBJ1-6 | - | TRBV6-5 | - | CASSTLLNSPLHF | TGTGCCAGCAGCACTCTCCTTAATTCACCCCTCCACTTT
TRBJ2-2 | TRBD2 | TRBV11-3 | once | CASSMREAGELFF | TGTGCCAGCAGCATGCGGGAGGCCGGGGAGCTGTTTTTT
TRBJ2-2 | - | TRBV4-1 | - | CASSRAGLGTGELFF | TGCGCCAGCAGCCGGGCAGGTTTGGGCACCGGGGAGCTGTTTTTT